The 24 T cell receptor beta chains reported below all come from one sample, sequenced in a study of beta chain features in type 1 diabetes. Study-level points and caveats: TCRB CDR3s from Type 1 diabetes patients were moderately but significantly shorter in all four CD4+ subsets.

These TCRs are of unknown antigen specificity. The whole isolated RNA underwent reverse transcription, so sequencing captured expressed TCRB transcripts. The method was immunoSEQ multiplex PCR; TCRdb's version includes in-frame clones alone and lacks a portion of them. This table holds 630,000 or so clones, over 12% found once. Specimen: naive CD4+ T cells from blood. The receptors come from a man aged 18 to 29 with type 1 diabetes.

The J gene is TRBJ2-7, the V gene TRBV15; 12 nucleotides agree with TRBD1. The V and J ends lost 5 bases and 4 bases, in that order; junction bases with no gene match: 3. This CDR3 contains 14 residues. Germline CDR1 and CDR2: LNHNV and YYDKDF (reference sequence). CDR3: CATSGGQGAYEQYF. The CDR3, as DNA: TGTGCCACCAGCGGGGGACAGGGGGCTTACGAGCAGTACTTC.

The chain recombines TRBV4-3 with TRBJ1-1, with D tentatively TRBD1 (5 bases). CDR3 size: 13 residues. Between the trimmed V and J ends, which lost 4 bases and 11 bases, there was a span of 17 bases. Germline V lookup: CDR1 LGHNA, CDR2 YSLEER. CDR3 sequence reads: CASSRDRSYRAFF. CDR3 coding DNA: TGCGCCAGCAGCCGAGACAGATCCTACCGGGCTTTCTTT.

This clone appeared a few times. This chain joins TRBV7-2 and TRBJ2-5; 9 bases agree with TRBD1. V was clipped by 0 bases and J by 3 bases; unmatched bases: 2. The germline CDR1 and CDR2 sequences are SGHTA and FQGNSA. This CDR3 spans 15 amino acids. The CDR3 DNA follows: TGTGCCAGCAGCTTAGCCGACAGGGGGGAAGAGACCCAGTACTTC. It encodes CASSLADRGEETQYF.

This clone came up a few times. The J gene is TRBJ1-2, the V gene TRBV7-2, with D hard to call. The CDR3 contains 16 residues. With 3 bases removed from V and 4 bases from J, the gap between germline ends came to 18 bases. CDR1 SGHTA and CDR2 FQGNSA come from the germline V gene. CDR3 residues: CASSFQDLRMAYGYTF. The CDR3 DNA is TGTGCCAGCAGCTTCCAGGACCTTCGCATGGCCTATGGCTACACCTTC.

This clone has a handful of counts. The V call is TRBV5-6, the J call TRBJ1-1; D is uncertain. Germline CDR1 and CDR2: SGHDT and YYEEEE. Trimming left V 7 bases short and J 10 bases short, with 8 bases between. The CDR3 is 9 amino acids. CDR3 bases: TGTGCCAGCGCTAATGGAGCTTTCTTT. Its translation: CASANGAFF.

With respect to this clone: The identical CDR3 is also encoded by other nucleotide sequences in the sample. V is TRBV6-5 and J is TRBJ2-1; TRBD2 is a possible D gene (6 bases). Trimming cost V 5 bases and J 2 bases, with 13 bases left between them. This CDR3 has 15 amino acids. Germline V gives CDR1 MNHEY, CDR2 SVGAGI. The chain's CDR3 is CASSRGGLPYNEQFF. The CDR3, as DNA: TGTGCCAGCAGTCGGGGAGGACTGCCCTACAATGAGCAGTTCTTC.

This clone appeared a few times. The chain carries TRBV28 and TRBJ2-7; D gene unclear. The CDR3 length is 13 residues. The germline V gene has CDR1 MDHEN and CDR2 SYDVKM. Deletions cut 5 bases from V and 3 bases from J, with 11 bases between. CDR3 nucleotide sequence: TGTGCCAGCAGTCCATCGGACGGCTACGAGCAGTACTTC. It codes for CASSPSDGYEQYF.

This chain joins TRBV18 and TRBJ1-3; D is unresolved. V lost 11 bases, J lost 2 bases, and 16 bases lay in between. The CDR3 has 14 residues. CDR1 is KGHSH and CDR2 is LQKENI in the germline V gene. CDR3: CAPPETGTGNTIYF. The CDR3 region has the DNA TGTGCCCCCCCCGAGACTGGGACTGGAAACACCATATATTTT.

The chain joins TRBV29-1 to TRBJ1-2; D ambiguous. CDR1 and CDR2 from the germline V gene are SQVTM and ANQGSEA. The CDR3 covers 12 residues. Trimming took 6 bases from V and 5 from J, leaving 13 bases between them. Here the CDR3 reads CSVAPDGYGYTF. In DNA, the CDR3 is TGCAGCGTCGCCCCCGATGGTTATGGCTACACCTTC.

This clone was observed a few times. The chain employs TRBV6-5 and TRBJ2-1; TRBD2 matches 8 bases. CDR3 length: 13 amino acids. After removal of 5 bases from V and 9 bases from J, the junction contained 6 bases not matched to a gene. The germline CDR1 and CDR2 sequences are MNHEY and SVGAGI. CDR3 nucleotides: TGTGCCAGCAGTCGCACTAGCGGTCGTGAGCAGTTCTTC. This encodes CASSRTSGREQFF.

This clone was observed a handful of times. V and J are TRBV30 and TRBJ1-2; 7 bases match TRBD1. Per germline, CDR1 GTSNPN and CDR2 SVGIG (reference sequence). This CDR3 is 12 amino acids long. Germline trimming cut 5 bases from V and 2 bases from J; bases unmatched to any gene: 2. The CDR3 region has the DNA TGTGCCTGGGGGACAGAAAACTATGGCTACACCTTC. Protein: CAWGTENYGYTF.

CDR3 sequence: CASGAQGADTQYF. CDR3 sequence (DNA): TGTGCCTCTGGAGCCCAGGGGGCAGATACGCAGTATTTT. This chain joins TRBV14 and TRBJ2-3, with 7 bases fitting TRBD1. The CDR3 sequence is 13 residues long. Per the germline V gene, CDR1 is SGHDN and CDR2 is FVKESK. With 11 bases clipped from V and 4 bases from J, the junction kept 9 bases outside the gene matches. Full variable domain (outside the CDR3, taken from reference TRBV14 and TRBJ2-3): EAGVTQFPSHSVIEKGQTVTLRCDPISGHDNLYWYRRVMGKEIKFLLHFVKESKQDESGMPNNRFLAERTGGTYSTLKVQPAELEDSGVYFCASGAQGADTQYFGPGTRLTVL.

The rearrangement joins TRBV7-2 to TRBJ2-5, with D possibly TRBD2 on 5 matching bases. The CDR3 runs 19 residues. Germline-derived CDR1 and CDR2 are SGHTA and FQGNSA. Trimming pared 2 bases from V and 1 base from J, leaving 23 bases between. CDR3 protein: CASSLSRTLRKRLQETQYF. The CDR3 region has the DNA TGTGCCAGCAGCTTATCTCGGACTCTTCGAAAGAGGCTCCAAGAGACCCAGTACTTC.

This clone was counted only a few times. The chain couples TRBV30 to TRBJ2-1; TRBD2 agrees at 10 bases. This CDR3 contains 15 residues. Germline assignment: CDR1 GTSNPN and CDR2 SVGIG (reference sequence). J was trimmed by 4 bases and V by 3 bases; bases with no gene match: 6. CDR3 sequence reads: CAWRDSGGTYNEQFF. CDR3 DNA: TGTGCCTGGAGAGATAGCGGGGGGACTTACAATGAGCAGTTCTTC. The whole variable domain, remainder taken from reference TRBV30 and TRBJ2-1, is SQTIHQWPATLVQPVGSPLSLECTVEGTSNPNLYWYRQAAGRGLQLLFYSVGIGQISSEVPQNLSASRPQDRQFILSSKKLLLSDSGFYLCAWRDSGGTYNEQFFGPGTRLTVL.

V usage is TRBV5-6 and J usage is TRBJ2-1, with D perhaps matching TRBD1 (5 bases). This CDR3 is built from 14 residues. The germline gives CDR1 SGHDT, CDR2 YYEEEE. V gave up 0 bases and J gave up 6 bases, with 10 bases separating them. CDR3 coding DNA: TGTGCCAGCAGCTTGGTAACAGGAATCAATGAGCAGTTCTTC. Its protein is CASSLVTGINEQFF.

The sample holds a few counts of this clone. The V and J genes are TRBV4-3 and TRBJ1-1, with a possible D match to TRBD1 (5 bases). Trimming cost V 3 bases and J 5 bases, with 16 bases left between them. Germline-derived CDR1 and CDR2 are LGHNA and YSLEER. CDR3 length equals 15 residues. The CDR3 protein is CASSHRGGKGTEAFF. The CDR3 coding sequence is TGCGCCAGCAGCCACCGCGGGGGGAAAGGAACTGAAGCTTTCTTT.

The CDR3 DNA reads TGTGCCACCAGCAGAACAGGGACCGGACCTTTGGGGCACAATGAGCAGTTCTTC. Its translation: CATSRTGTGPLGHNEQFF. The rearrangement uses TRBV15 and TRBJ2-1; TRBD1 is a possible D gene (6 bases). The CDR3 has 18 amino acids. Germline-derived CDR1 and CDR2 are LNHNV and YYDKDF (reference sequence). The V and J ends lost 2 bases and 5 bases respectively, with 22 bases between them. Full variable domain (missing parts from reference TRBV15 and TRBJ2-1): DAMVIQNPRYQVTQFGKPVTLSCSQTLNHNVMYWYQQKSSQAPKLLFHYYDKDFNNEADTPDNFQSRRPNTSFCFLDIRSPGLGDTAMYLCATSRTGTGPLGHNEQFFGPGTRLTVL.

The chain combines TRBV15 with TRBJ2-5, with unresolved D. The CDR3 extends over 15 amino acids. Germline-derived CDR1 and CDR2 are LNHNV and YYDKDF (reference sequence). Trimming cost V 0 bases and J 1 base, with 9 bases left between them. CDR3 protein: CATSRDGGIQETQYF. The DNA for the CDR3 is TGTGCCACCAGCAGAGATGGTGGGATCCAAGAGACCCAGTACTTC.

This clone has only a few counts. The V call is TRBV7-2, the J call TRBJ2-2; TRBD2 matches at 8 bases. Trimming cost V 4 bases and J 7 bases; bases outside gene matches: 8. Per the germline V gene, CDR1 is SGHTA and CDR2 is FQGNSA. This CDR3 is built from 15 residues. The CDR3 spells CASSSPGGRSGELFF. The CDR3 DNA reads as TGTGCCAGCAGCTCCCCGGGGGGGCGGAGCGGGGAGCTGTTTTTT.

The chain uses TRBV4-1 and TRBJ1-1; D is unclear. CDR3 length: 15 residues. The germline V and J ends were trimmed by 4 bases and 2 bases, with 14 bases remaining between them. Per the germline V gene, CDR1 is MGHRA and CDR2 is YSYEKL. The CDR3 loop is CASSPIGRANTEAFF. In DNA, the CDR3 is TGCGCCAGCAGCCCCATTGGTAGAGCCAACACTGAAGCTTTCTTT.

This clone was detected only a few times. V and J are TRBV30 and TRBJ1-4; D not resolved. Per germline, CDR1 GTSNPN and CDR2 SVGIG (reference sequence). The CDR3 is 11 amino acids. V gave up 1 base and J gave up 13 bases, with 10 bases separating them. CDR3 residues: CAWSGLEVLFF. The DNA for the CDR3 is TGTGCCTGGAGTGGCCTCGAGGTACTGTTTTTT.

The V and J genes are TRBV5-1 and TRBJ2-7; D uncertain. Between the trimmed V and J ends, which lost 0 bases and 7 bases, there was a span of 11 bases. The CDR3 has 13 residues. The germline gives CDR1 SGHRS, CDR2 YFSETQ. The CDR3 bases are TGCGCCAGCAGCTTGGCCAATCGGCAGGAGCAGTACTTC. It yields the protein CASSLANRQEQYF.

This clone was seen a few times. The chain is built from TRBV5-1 and TRBJ2-1, with TRBD2 matching over 7 bases. The CDR3 spans 15 residues. V was clipped by 0 bases and J by 5 bases; unmatched bases: 5. CDR1 and CDR2 (germline): SGHRS, YFSETQ. CDR3 DNA sequence: TGCGCCAGCAGCTTGGCGACTAGCACCGACAATGAGCAGTTCTTC. It encodes CASSLATSTDNEQFF.

V usage is TRBV6-5 and J usage is TRBJ2-3, with no clear D. This CDR3 is 14 amino acids long. V lost 6 bases to trimming and J lost 2 bases, with 12 bases between them. The V gene's germline CDR1 is MNHEY and CDR2 SVGAGI. The CDR3 DNA sequence: TGTGCCAGCAGATCGAATGGGCACACAGATACGCAGTATTTT. Translation gives CASRSNGHTDTQYF.